This TCR beta chain was captured by sequencing in a study of PD-1 blockade in classical Hodgkin lymphoma. The study's findings and limits: It was among complete responders that baseline diversity resembled that of newly diagnosed patients.

Notes on this clone: The antigen is undetermined.

Regarding time point: cycle 4 day 1 (C4D1), after less than 7 weeks of nivolumab. With no exception, relapse followed autologous stem cell transplantation in all patients, and brentuximab vedotin exposure varied. The assay was immunoSEQ multiplex PCR, and TCRdb's table has in-frame clones only and misses some. The sample contains tens of thousands of clones, about nine tenths of which appear only once. The CDR3 loop spans 13 amino acids. Germline CDR1 is SNHLY and CDR2 is FYNNEI. V was shortened by 6 bases and J by 1 base, with 9 bases between the two germline ends. The clonotype comes from a human donor with classical Hodgkin lymphoma. The source material was peripheral blood mononuclear cells (PBMCs), sampled before the fourth cycle of nivolumab. The genes are TRBV2 and TRBJ1-1; D is perhaps TRBD1 (5 bases). For the CDR3, the DNA is TGTGCCAGCAGCTCGGGGCGGAACACTGAAGCTTTCTTT. This codes for CASSSGRNTEAFF.